This note documents a single TCR beta chain sequence. Antigen specificity is unknown. This specimen belongs to a study of T cell responses to AZD1222 COVID-19 vaccine. The study, taken as a whole, reports: The peak T cell response came first, and repertoires were sampled only after it.

Here immunoSEQ multiplex PCR was the method, and the copy in TCRdb shows in-frame clones only, minus some. The table lists about 120,000 clones, approximately 86% of them singletons, with 2% to 3% in the top ten. Germline V gene lookup returns CDR1 MNHEY and CDR2 SVGAGI. The CDR3 length is 13 residues. Trimming cost V 8 bases and J 5 bases, with 13 bases left between them. The sequence came from an adult who received the AZD1222 COVID-19 vaccine. The input for sequencing was peripheral blood, taken 28 days after the second AZD1222 dose. V usage is TRBV6-5 and J usage is TRBJ1-5; D perhaps matches TRBD1 (5 bases). The chain's CDR3 is CASGPGKDQPQHF. The CDR3 DNA is TGTGCCAGCGGACCAGGGAAGGATCAGCCCCAGCATTTT.